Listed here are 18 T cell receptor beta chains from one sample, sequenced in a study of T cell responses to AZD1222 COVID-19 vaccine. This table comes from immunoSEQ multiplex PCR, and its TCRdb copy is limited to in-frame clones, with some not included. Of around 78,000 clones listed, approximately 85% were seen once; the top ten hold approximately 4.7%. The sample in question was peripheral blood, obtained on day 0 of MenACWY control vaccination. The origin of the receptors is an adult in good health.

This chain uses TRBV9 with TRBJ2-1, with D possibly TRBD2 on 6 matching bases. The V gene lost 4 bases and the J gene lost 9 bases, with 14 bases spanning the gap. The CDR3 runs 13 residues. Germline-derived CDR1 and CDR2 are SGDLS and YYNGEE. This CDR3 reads CASSPGWGVEQFF. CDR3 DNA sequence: TGTGCCAGCAGCCCTGGGTGGGGGGTTGAGCAGTTCTTC.

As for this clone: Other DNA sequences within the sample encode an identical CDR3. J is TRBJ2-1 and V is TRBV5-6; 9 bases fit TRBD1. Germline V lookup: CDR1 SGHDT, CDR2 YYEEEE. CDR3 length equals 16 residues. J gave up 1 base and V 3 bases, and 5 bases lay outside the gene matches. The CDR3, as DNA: TGTGCCAGCAGCTCGATACAGGGGGCGTCCTACAATGAGCAGTTCTTC. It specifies CASSSIQGASYNEQFF.

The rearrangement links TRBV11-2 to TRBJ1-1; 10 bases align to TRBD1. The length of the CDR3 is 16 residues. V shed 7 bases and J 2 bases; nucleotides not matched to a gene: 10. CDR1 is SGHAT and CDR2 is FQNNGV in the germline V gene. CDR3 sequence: CASTRQGAASNTEAFF. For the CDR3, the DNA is TGTGCCAGCACCCGACAGGGGGCCGCCTCAAACACTGAAGCTTTCTTT. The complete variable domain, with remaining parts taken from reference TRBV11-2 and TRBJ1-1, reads EAGVAQSPRYKIIEKRQSVAFWCNPISGHATLYWYQQILGQGPKLLIQFQNNGVVDDSQLPKDRFSAERLKGVDSTLKIQPAKLEDSAVYLCASTRQGAASNTEAFFGQGTRLTVV.

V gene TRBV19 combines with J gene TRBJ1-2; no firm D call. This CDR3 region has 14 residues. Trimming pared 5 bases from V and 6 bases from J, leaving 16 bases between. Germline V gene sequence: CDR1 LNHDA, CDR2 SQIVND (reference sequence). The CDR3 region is CASSYSYSGDGYTF. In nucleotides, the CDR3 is TGTGCCAGTAGTTACTCTTATTCCGGAGATGGCTACACCTTC.

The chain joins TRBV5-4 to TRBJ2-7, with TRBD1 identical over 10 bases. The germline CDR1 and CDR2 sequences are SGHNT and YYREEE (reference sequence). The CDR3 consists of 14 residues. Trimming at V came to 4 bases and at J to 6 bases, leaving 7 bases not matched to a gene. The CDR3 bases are TGTGCCAGCAGCAGAGGGACAGGGGTTGGCGAGCAGTACTTC. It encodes CASSRGTGVGEQYF.

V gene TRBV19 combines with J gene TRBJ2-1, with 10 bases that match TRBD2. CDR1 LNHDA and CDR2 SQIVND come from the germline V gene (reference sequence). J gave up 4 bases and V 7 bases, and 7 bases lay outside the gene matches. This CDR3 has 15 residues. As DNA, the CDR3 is TGTGCCAGTATTAATGAGCGGGGGGGATACAATGAGCAGTTCTTC. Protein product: CASINERGGYNEQFF.

CDR3 residues: CASRLAGGVWEQFF. The CDR3 DNA reads as TGTGCCAGCCGACTAGCGGGGGGGGTTTGGGAGCAGTTCTTC. J is TRBJ2-1 and V is TRBV6-5; TRBD2 matches at 14 bases. The V gene end was trimmed by 8 bases and the J gene end by 10 bases; junction bases not matched to a gene: 7. The CDR3 is 14 residues long. Germline lookup yields CDR1 MNHEY and CDR2 SVGAGI.

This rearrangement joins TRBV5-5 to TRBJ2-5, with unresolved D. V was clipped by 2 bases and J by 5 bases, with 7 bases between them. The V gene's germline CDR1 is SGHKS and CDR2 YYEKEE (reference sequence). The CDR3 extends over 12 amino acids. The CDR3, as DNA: TGTGCCAGCAGCTTTAGCCTGGAGACCCAGTACTTC. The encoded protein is CASSFSLETQYF.

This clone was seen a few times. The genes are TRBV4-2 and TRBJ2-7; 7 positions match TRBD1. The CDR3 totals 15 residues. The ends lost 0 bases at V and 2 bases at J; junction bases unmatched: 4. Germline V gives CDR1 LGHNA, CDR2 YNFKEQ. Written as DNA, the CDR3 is TGTGCCAGCAGCCAAGAAGGGACAGACCCCTACGAGCAGTACTTC. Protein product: CASSQEGTDPYEQYF.

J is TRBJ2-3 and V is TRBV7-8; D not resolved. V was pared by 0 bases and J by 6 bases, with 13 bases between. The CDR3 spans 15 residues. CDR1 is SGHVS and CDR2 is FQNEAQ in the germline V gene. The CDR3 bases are TGTGCCAGCAGCTTAGCGGGGAACCCTACCGATACGCAGTATTTT. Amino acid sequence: CASSLAGNPTDTQYF. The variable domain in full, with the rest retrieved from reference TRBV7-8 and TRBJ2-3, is GAGVSQSPRYKVAKRGQDVALRCDPISGHVSLFWYQQALGQGPEFLTYFQNEAQLDKSGLPSDRFFAERPEGSVSTLKIQRTQQEDSAVYLCASSLAGNPTDTQYFGPGTRLTVL.

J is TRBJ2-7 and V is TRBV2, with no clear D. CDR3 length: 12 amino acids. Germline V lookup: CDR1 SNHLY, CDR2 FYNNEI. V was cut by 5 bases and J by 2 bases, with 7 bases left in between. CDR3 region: CASSPGPYEQYF. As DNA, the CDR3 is TGTGCCAGCAGTCCCGGTCCCTACGAGCAGTACTTC.

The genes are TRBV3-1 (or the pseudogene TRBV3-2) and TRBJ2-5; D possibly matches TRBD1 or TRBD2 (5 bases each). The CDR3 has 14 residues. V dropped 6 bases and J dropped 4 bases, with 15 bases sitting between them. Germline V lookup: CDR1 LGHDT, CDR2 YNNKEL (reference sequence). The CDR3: CASSRTPRGETQYF. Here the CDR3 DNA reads TGTGCCAGCAGTCGGACCCCGAGGGGAGAGACCCAGTACTTC.

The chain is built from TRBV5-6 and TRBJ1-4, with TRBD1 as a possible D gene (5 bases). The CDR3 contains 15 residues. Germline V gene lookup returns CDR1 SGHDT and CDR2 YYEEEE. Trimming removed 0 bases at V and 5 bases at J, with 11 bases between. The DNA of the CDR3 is TGTGCCAGCAGCTTGGACGGGGCGGGAAATGAAAAACTGTTTTTT. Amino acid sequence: CASSLDGAGNEKLFF.

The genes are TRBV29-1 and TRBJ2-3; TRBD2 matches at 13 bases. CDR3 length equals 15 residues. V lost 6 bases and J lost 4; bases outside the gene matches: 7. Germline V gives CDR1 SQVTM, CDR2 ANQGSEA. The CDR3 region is CSVARGTSGADTQYF. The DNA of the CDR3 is TGCAGCGTAGCTCGCGGGACTAGCGGGGCAGATACGCAGTATTTT.

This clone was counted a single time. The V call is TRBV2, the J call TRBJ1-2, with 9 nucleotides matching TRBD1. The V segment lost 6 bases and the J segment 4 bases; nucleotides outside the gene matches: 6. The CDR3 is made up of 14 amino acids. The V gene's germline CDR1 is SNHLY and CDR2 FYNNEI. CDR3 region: CASRPGQGVYGYTF. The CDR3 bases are TGTGCCAGCAGGCCGGGACAGGGTGTCTATGGCTACACCTTC.

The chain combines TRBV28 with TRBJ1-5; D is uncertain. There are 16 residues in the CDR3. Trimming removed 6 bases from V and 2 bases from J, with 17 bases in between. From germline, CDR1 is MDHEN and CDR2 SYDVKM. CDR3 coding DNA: TGTGCCAGCAGGGCGTTCGGGGAGGGAGGCAATCAGCCCCAGCATTTT. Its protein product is CASRAFGEGGNQPQHF. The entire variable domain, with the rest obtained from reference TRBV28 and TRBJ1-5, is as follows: DVKVTQSSRYLVKRTGEKVFLECVQDMDHENMFWYRQDPGLGLRLIYFSYDVKMKEKGDIPEGYSVSREKKERFSLILESASTNQTSMYLCASRAFGEGGNQPQHFGDGTRLSIL.

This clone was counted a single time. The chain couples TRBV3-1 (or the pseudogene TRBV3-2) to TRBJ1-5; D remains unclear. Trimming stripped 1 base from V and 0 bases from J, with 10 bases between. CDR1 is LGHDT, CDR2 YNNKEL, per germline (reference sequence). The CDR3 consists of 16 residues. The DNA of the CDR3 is TGTGCCAGCAGCCAAGGCACCCCTTATAGCAATCAGCCCCAGCATTTT. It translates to CASSQGTPYSNQPQHF.

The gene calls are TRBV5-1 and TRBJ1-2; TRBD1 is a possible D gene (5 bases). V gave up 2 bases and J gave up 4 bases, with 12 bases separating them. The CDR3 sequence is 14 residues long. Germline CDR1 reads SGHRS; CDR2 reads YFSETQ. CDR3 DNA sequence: TGCGCCAGCAGCTTTGGGCAGGGCCCCTATGGCTACACCTTC. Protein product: CASSFGQGPYGYTF.